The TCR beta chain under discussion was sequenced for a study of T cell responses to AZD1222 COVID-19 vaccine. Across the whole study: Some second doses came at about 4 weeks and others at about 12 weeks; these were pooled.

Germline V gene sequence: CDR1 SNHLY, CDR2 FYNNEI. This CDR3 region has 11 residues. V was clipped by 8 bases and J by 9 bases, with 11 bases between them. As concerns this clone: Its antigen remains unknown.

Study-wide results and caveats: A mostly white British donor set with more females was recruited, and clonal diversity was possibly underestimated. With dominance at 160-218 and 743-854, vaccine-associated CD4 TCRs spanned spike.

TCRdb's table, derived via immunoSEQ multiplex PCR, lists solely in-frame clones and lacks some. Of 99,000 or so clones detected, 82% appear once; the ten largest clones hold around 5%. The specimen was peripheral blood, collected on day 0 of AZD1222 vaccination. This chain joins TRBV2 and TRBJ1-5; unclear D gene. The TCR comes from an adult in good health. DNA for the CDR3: TGTGCCAGCGGGGAATTGGGGCCCCAGCATTTT. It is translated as CASGELGPQHF. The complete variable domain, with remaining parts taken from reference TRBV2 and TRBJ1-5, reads EPEVTQTPSHQVTQMGQEVILRCVPISNHLYFYWYRQILGQKVEFLVSFYNNEISEKSEIFDDQFSVERPDGSNFTLKIRSTKLEDSAMYFCASGELGPQHFGDGTRLSIL.